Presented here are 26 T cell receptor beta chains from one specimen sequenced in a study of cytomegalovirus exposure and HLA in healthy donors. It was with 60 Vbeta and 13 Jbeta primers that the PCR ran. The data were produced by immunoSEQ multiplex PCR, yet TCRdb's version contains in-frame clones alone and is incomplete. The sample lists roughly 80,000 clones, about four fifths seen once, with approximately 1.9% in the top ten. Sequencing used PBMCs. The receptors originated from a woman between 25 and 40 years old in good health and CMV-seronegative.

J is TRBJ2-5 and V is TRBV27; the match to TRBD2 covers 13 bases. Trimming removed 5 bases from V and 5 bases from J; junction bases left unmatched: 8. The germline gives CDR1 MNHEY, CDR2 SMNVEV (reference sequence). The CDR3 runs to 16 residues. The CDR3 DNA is TGTGCCAGCAGTCCCCGGACTAGCGGGAGTACCGAGACCCAGTACTTC. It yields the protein CASSPRTSGSTETQYF.

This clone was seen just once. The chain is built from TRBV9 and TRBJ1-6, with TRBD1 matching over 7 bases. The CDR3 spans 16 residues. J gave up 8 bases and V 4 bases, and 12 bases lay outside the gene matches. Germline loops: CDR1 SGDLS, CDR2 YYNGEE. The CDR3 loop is CASSPGTAGGYSPLHF. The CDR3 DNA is TGTGCCAGCAGCCCAGGGACAGCTGGAGGTTATTCACCCCTCCACTTT.

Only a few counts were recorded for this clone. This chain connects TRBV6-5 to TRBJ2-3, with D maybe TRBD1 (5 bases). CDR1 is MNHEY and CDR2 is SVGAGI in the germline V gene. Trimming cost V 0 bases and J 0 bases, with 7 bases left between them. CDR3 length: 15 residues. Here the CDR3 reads CASSYSDTSTDTQYF. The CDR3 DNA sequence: TGTGCCAGCAGTTACTCGGACACAAGCACAGATACGCAGTATTTT.

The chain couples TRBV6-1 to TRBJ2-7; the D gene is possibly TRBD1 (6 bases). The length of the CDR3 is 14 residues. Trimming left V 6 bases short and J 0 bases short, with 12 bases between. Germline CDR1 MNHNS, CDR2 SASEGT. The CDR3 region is CASSGDISSYEQYF. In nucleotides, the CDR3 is TGTGCCAGCAGCGGGGACATAAGCTCCTACGAGCAGTACTTC.

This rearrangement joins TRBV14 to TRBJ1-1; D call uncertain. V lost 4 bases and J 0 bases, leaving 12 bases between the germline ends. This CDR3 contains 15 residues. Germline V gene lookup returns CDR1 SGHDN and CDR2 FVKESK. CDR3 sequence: CASSPPGAMNTEAFF. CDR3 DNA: TGTGCCAGCAGCCCGCCCGGAGCGATGAACACTGAAGCTTTCTTT.

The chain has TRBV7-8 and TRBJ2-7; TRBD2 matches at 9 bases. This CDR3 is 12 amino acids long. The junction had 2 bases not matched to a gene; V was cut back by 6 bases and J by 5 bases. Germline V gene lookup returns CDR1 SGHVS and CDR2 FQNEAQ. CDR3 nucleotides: TGTGCCAGCAGTCGCGGGAGGGACGAGCAGTACTTC. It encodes CASSRGRDEQYF. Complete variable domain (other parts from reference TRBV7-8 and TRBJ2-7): GAGVSQSPRYKVAKRGQDVALRCDPISGHVSLFWYQQALGQGPEFLTYFQNEAQLDKSGLPSDRFFAERPEGSVSTLKIQRTQQEDSAVYLCASSRGRDEQYFGPGTRLTVT.

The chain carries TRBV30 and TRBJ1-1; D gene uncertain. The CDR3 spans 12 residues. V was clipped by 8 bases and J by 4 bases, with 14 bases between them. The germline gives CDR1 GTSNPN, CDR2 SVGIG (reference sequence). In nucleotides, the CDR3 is TGTGCCGGACTCACGCGGTTCACTGAAGCTTTCTTT. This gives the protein CAGLTRFTEAFF. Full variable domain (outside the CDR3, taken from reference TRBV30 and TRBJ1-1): SQTIHQWPATLVQPVGSPLSLECTVEGTSNPNLYWYRQAAGRGLQLLFYSVGIGQISSEVPQNLSASRPQDRQFILSSKKLLLSDSGFYLCAGLTRFTEAFFGQGTRLTVV.

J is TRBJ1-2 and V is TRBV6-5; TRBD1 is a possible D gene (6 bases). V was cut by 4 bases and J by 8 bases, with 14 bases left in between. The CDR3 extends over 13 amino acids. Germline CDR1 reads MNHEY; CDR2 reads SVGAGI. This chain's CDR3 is CASSWQGNGGYTF. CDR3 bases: TGTGCCAGCAGTTGGCAGGGGAACGGCGGCTACACCTTC.

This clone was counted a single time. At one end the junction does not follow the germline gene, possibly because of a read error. The CDR3 reads CASSPGQEETQYF. As DNA, the CDR3 is TGTGCTAGCAGCCCGGGACAGGAGGAGACCCAGTACTTC. The gene calls are TRBV7-7 and TRBJ2-5, with 8 positions matching TRBD1. The length of the CDR3 is 13 residues. Germline-derived CDR1 and CDR2 are SSHAT and FNYEAQ (reference sequence).

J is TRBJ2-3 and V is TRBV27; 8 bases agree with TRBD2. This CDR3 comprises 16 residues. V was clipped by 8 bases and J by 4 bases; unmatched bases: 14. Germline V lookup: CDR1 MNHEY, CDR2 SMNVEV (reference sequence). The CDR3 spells CASAHSPGGPADTQYF. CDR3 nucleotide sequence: TGTGCCAGCGCCCACAGCCCGGGAGGGCCCGCAGATACGCAGTATTTT.

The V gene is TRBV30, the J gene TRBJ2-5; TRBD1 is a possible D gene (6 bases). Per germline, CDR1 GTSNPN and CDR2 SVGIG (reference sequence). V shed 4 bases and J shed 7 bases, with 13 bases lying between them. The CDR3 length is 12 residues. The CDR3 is CAWTFQGTTQYF. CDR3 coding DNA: TGTGCCTGGACCTTCCAGGGGACGACCCAGTACTTC.

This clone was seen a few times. The CDR3 nucleotides are TGTGCCAGCAGTTTCAACAGGGCTAACTATGGCTACACCTTC. Protein: CASSFNRANYGYTF. This chain connects TRBV28 to TRBJ1-2; tentative D call: TRBD1 (6 bases). The germline gives CDR1 MDHEN, CDR2 SYDVKM. This CDR3 comprises 14 residues. The V and J ends lost 3 bases and 0 bases respectively, with 8 bases between them.

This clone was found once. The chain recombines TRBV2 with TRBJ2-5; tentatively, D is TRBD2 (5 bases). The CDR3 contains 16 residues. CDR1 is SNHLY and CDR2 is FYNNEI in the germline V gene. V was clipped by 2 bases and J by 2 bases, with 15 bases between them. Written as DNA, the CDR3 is TGTGCCAGCAGTGAAAAATTCGGGCTAGCTCAAGAGACCCAGTACTTC. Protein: CASSEKFGLAQETQYF.

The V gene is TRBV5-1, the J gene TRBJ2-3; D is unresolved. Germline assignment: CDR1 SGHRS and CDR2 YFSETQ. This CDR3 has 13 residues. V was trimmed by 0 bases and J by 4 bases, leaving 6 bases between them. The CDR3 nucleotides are TGCGCCAGCAGCTTGGCCGGAGCAGATACGCAGTATTTT. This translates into CASSLAGADTQYF.

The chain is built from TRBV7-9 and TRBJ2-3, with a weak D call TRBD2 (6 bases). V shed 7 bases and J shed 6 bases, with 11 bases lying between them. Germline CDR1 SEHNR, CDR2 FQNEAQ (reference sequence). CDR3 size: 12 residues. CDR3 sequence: CASTTGVDTQYF. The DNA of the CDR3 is TGTGCCAGCACCACGGGAGTTGATACGCAGTATTTT.

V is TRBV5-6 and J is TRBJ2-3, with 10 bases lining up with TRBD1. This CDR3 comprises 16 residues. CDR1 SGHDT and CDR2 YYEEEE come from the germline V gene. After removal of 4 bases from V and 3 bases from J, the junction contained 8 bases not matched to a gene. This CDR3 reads CASSPYGTGETDTQYF. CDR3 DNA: TGTGCCAGCAGCCCCTACGGGACAGGGGAAACAGATACGCAGTATTTT. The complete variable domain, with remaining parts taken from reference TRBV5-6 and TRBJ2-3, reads DAGVTQSPTHLIKTRGQQVTLRCSPKSGHDTVSWYQQALGQGPQFIFQYYEEEERQRGNFPDRFSGHQFPNYSSELNVNALLLGDSALYLCASSPYGTGETDTQYFGPGTRLTVL.

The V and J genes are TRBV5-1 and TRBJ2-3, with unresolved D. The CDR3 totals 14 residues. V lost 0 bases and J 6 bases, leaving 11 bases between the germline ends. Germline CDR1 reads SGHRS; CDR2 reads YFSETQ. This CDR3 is CASSLAEALDTQYF. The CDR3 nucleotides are TGCGCCAGCAGCTTGGCAGAGGCGTTGGATACGCAGTATTTT.

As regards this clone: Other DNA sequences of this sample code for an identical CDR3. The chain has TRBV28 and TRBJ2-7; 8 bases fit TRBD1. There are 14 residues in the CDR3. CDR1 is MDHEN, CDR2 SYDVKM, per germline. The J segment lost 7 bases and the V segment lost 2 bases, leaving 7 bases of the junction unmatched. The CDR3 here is CASSLSGQGYEQYF. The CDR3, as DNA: TGTGCCAGCAGTTTAAGTGGACAGGGCTATGAGCAGTACTTC.

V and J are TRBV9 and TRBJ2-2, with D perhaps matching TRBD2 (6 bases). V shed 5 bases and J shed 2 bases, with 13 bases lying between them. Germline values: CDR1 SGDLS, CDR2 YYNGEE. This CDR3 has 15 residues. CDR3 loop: CASSSLADNTGELFF. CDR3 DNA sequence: TGTGCCAGCAGTTCTTTAGCGGACAACACCGGGGAGCTGTTTTTT.

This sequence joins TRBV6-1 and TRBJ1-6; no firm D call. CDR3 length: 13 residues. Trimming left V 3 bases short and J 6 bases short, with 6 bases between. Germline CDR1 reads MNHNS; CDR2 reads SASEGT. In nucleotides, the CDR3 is TGTGCCAGCAGTGACCACAGTAATTCACCCCTCCACTTT. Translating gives CASSDHSNSPLHF.

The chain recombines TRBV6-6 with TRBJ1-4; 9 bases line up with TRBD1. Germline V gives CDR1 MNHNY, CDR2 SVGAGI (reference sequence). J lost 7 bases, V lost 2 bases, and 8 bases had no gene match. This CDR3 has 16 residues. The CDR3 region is CASSYRKQGAGEKLFF. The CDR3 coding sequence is TGTGCCAGCAGTTACCGGAAACAGGGGGCAGGTGAAAAACTGTTTTTT.

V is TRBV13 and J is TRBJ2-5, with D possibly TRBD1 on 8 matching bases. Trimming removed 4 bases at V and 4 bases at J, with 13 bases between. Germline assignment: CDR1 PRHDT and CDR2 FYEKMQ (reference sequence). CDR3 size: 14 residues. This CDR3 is CASSSTGGAETQYF. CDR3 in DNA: TGTGCCAGCAGCTCAACAGGGGGGGCAGAGACCCAGTACTTC.

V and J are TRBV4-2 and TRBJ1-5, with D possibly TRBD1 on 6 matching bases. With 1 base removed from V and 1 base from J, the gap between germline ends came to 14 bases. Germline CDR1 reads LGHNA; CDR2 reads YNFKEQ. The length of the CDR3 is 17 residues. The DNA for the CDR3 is TGTGCCAGCAGCCAAGTGGGGGGGGCGCGAAGCAATCAGCCCCAGCATTTT. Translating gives CASSQVGGARSNQPQHF.

The CDR3 is CSVEWGLASNEQFF. CDR3 in DNA: TGCAGCGTTGAATGGGGCCTAGCGAGCAATGAGCAGTTCTTC. The chain recombines TRBV29-1 with TRBJ2-1; D possibly corresponds to TRBD2 (6 bases). Germline-derived CDR1 and CDR2 are SQVTM and ANQGSEA. The length of the CDR3 is 14 residues. Trimming took 2 bases from V and 6 from J, leaving 14 bases between them.

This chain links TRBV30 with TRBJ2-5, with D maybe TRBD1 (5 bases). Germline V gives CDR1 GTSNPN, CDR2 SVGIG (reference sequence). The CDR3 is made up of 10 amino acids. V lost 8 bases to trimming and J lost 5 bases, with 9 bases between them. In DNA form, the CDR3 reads TGTGCCCAGGGTTGGGAGACCCAGTACTTC. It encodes CAQGWETQYF.

The CDR3 coding sequence is TGTGCCAGCAGCGTAACAGGGTGGTTGACAGATACGCAGTATTTT. Encoded protein: CASSVTGWLTDTQYF. The gene calls are TRBV5-6 and TRBJ2-3; D is perhaps TRBD1 (6 bases). Trimming pared 4 bases from V and 3 bases from J, leaving 15 bases between. Germline V gives CDR1 SGHDT, CDR2 YYEEEE. This CDR3 has 15 amino acids.